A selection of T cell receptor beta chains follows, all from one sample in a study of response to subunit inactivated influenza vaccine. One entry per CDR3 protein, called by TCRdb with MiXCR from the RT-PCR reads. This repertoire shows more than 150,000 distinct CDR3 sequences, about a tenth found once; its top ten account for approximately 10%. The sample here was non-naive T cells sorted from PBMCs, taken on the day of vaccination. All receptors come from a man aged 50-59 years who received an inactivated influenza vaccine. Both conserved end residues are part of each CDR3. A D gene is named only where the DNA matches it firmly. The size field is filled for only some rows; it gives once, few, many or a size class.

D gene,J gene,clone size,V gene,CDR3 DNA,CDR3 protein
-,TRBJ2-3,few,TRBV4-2,TGTGCCAGCAGCCTCACGTCCAGGGCGGGGTCCACAGATACGCAGTATTTT,CASSLTSRAGSTDTQYF
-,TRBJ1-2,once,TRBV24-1,TGTGCCACCAGTGAAGGGACCTACTATGGCTACACCTTC,CATSEGTYYGYTF
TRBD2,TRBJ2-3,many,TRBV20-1,TGCAGTGCTAGAGGGACTAGCGGCCAACTACGGGATACGCAGTATTTT,CSARGTSGQLRDTQYF
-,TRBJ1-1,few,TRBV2,TGTGCCAGCAGCCTGGAACAGGGTTTGAACACTGAAGCTTTCTTT,CASSLEQGLNTEAFF
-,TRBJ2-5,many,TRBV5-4,TGTGCCAGCAGCCAAGACAGCGAAGAGACCCAGTACTTC,CASSQDSEETQYF
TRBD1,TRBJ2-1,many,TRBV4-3,TGCGCCAGCAGCCAAGATCGGACAGGGTTTCTCAATGAGCAGTTCTTC,CASSQDRTGFLNEQFF
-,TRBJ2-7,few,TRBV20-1,TGCAGTGCGGAGGGAGGCAGGGGTCGCTACGAGCAGTACTTC,CSAEGGRGRYEQYF
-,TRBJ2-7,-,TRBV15,TGTGCCACCAGCAGAGAAGGAGGGAGCTCCTACGAGCAGTACTTC,CATSREGGSSYEQYF
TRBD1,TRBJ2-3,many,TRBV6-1,TGTGCCAGCACCCAGACAGGGGGCGGGACGCAGTATTTT,CASTQTGGGTQYF
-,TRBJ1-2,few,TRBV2,TGTGCCAGCAGTGATGGCTATGGCTACACCTTC,CASSDGYGYTF
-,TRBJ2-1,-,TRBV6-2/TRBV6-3,TGTGCCAGCAGGAGACAGTCGGGGACCTCCTACAATGAGCAGTTCTTC,CASRRQSGTSYNEQFF
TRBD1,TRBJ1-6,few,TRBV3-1,TGTGCCAGCAGCCAAGTGGGACAGGGTGGGTATTCACCCCTCCACTTT,CASSQVGQGGYSPLHF
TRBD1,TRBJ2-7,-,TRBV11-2,TGTGCCAGCAACAGGGGACAGGACTACGAGCAGTACTTC,CASNRGQDYEQYF
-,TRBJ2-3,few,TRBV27,TGTGCCAGCAGTCCAGTGGCCGGGAGTACAGATACGCAGTATTTT,CASSPVAGSTDTQYF
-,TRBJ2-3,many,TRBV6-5,TGTGCCAGCAGTTACTCCGGCCCCAATGTGGCAGATACGCAGTATTTT,CASSYSGPNVADTQYF
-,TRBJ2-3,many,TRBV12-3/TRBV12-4,TGTGCCAGCAGTCCCAGAGGGTGGGTAGATACGCAGTATTTT,CASSPRGWVDTQYF
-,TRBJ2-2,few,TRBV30,TGTGCCTGGAGTCGGTCCCGGGACTTTCTCTACACCGGGGAGCTGTTTTTT,CAWSRSRDFLYTGELFF
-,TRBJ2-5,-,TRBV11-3,TGTGCCAGCAGCCCCGGACAGTTTGGGGTACCAGAGACCCAGTACTTC,CASSPGQFGVPETQYF
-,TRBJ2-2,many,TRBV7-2,TGTGCCAGCACACAGGGTACCCTTAAGACCGGGGAGCTGTTTTTT,CASTQGTLKTGELFF
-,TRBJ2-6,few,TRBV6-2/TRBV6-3,TGTGCCAGCAGTTACTCAGGGGGCTCTGGGGCCAACGTCCTGACTTTC,CASSYSGGSGANVLTF
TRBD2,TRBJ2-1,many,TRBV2,TGTGCCAGCAGGCCGATCGCGGGGGGTCTAGAGCAGTTCTTC,CASRPIAGGLEQFF
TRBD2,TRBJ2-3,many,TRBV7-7,TGTGCCAGCAGTCAAGGGACTAGCGGGAGAATGGATACGCAGTATTTT,CASSQGTSGRMDTQYF
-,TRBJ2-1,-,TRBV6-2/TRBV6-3,TGTGCCAGCAGCGGGTGGGGGTCGGAGAGTGAGCAGTTCTTC,CASSGWGSESEQFF
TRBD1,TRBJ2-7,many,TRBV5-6,TGTGCCAGCAGCTGGACCGGGACAGGGATGGTAATTGAGCAGTACTTC,CASSWTGTGMVIEQYF
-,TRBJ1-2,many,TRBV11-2,TGTGCCAGCAGCTCGGAGGGGGATGGCTACACCTTC,CASSSEGDGYTF
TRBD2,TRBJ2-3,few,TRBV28,TGTGCCAGCAGCCTAGCGGGAGCGGGTGGGGATACGCAGTATTTT,CASSLAGAGGDTQYF
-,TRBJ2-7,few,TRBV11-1,TGTGCCAGCAGCTTAGCGCTCTTGGGCGACGAGCAGTACTTC,CASSLALLGDEQYF
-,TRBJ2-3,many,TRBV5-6,TGTGCCAGCAGCTGGACTAGCACAGATACGCAGTATTTT,CASSWTSTDTQYF
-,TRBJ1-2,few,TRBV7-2,TGTGCCAGCAGCTTAGCCGGGGGCAGGCGATGGACCTTC,CASSLAGGRRWTF
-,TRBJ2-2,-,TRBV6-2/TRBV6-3,TGTGCCAGCAGTTCCAGGGCCGGGGAGCTGTTTTTT,CASSSRAGELFF
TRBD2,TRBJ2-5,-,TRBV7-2,TGTGCCAGCAGCTTTCGGATTAGCGGGCCGAGCGGGGAGACCCAGTACTTC,CASSFRISGPSGETQYF
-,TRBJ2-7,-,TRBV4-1,TGCGCCAGCAGCCAAGCGGACAGTGCCTACGAGCAGTACTTC,CASSQADSAYEQYF
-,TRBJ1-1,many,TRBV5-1,TGCGCCAGCAGCTTGATTGGAGTTCAGACTGAAGCTTTCTTT,CASSLIGVQTEAFF
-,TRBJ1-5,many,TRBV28,TGTGCCAGCAGTTTATGGGGTAGAGAGACCCAGCATTTT,CASSLWGRETQHF
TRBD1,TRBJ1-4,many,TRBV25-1,TGTGCCAGCAGCGACAGGGTTTCGACTAATGAAAAACTGTTTTTT,CASSDRVSTNEKLFF
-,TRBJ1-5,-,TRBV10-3,TGTGCCATCAGCGACGGAAATCGCAATCAGCCCCAGCATTTT,CAISDGNRNQPQHF
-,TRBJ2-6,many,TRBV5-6,TGTGCCAGCAGCCCATACACCTCTGGGGCCAACGTCCTGACTTTC,CASSPYTSGANVLTF
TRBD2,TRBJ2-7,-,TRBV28,TGTGCCAGCAGTTTATGGCCACTAGCGGAGGGGGGCTCCTACGAGCAGTACTTC,CASSLWPLAEGGSYEQYF
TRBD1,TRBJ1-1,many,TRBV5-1,TGCGCCAGCAGCCCACAGGGGCTTAACGCTGAAGCTTTCTTT,CASSPQGLNAEAFF
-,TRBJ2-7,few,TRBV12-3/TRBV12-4,TGTGCCAGCAGTTCACTTGGACTCGGGGTGTACTTC,CASSSLGLGVYF
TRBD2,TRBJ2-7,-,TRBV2,TGTGCCAGCAGTGCACGGACTAGCGGGAGTGGCGAGCAGTACTTC,CASSARTSGSGEQYF
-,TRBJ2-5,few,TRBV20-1,TGCAGTGCTCCCCGACAGGCTCGGCAAGAGACCCAGTACTTC,CSAPRQARQETQYF
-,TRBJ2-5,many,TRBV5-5,TGTGCCAGCAGCTTGTCCGGTGAGACCCAGTACTTC,CASSLSGETQYF
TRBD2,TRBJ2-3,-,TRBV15,TGTGCCACCAGCAGAGTTGGGCTAGCGGGCAGCACAGATACGCAGTATTTT,CATSRVGLAGSTDTQYF
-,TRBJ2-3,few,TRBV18,TGTGCCAGCTCGCTGACGGACACACGCACAGATACGCAGTATTTT,CASSLTDTRTDTQYF
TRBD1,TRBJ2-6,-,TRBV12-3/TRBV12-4,TGTGCCAGCAGTATCTGGACAGGGGCGAACTCTGGGGCCAACGTCCTGACTTTC,CASSIWTGANSGANVLTF